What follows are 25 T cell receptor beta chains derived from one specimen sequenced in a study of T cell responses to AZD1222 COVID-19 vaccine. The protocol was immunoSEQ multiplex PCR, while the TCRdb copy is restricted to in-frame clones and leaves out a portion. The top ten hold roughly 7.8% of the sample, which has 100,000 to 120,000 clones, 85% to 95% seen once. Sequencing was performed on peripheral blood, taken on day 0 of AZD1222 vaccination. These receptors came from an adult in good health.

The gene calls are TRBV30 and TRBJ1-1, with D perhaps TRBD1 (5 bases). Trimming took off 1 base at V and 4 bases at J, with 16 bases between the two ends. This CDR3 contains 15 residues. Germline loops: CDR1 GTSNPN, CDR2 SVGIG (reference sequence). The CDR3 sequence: CAWSDRRGGSTEAFF. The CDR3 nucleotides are TGTGCCTGGAGTGACCGCCGGGGGGGGAGCACTGAAGCTTTCTTT.

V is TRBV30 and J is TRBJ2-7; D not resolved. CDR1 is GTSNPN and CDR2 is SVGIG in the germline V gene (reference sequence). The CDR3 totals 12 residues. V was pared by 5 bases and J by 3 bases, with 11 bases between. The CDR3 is CAWDDGNYEQYF. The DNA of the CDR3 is TGTGCCTGGGACGACGGCAACTACGAGCAGTACTTC.

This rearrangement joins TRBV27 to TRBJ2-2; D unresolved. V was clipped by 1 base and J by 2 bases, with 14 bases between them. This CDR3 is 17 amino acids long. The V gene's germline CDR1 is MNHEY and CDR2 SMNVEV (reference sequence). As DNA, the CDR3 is TGTGCCAGCAGTTTATTGTATGGGCCCAGAAACACCGGGGAGCTGTTTTTT. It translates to CASSLLYGPRNTGELFF.

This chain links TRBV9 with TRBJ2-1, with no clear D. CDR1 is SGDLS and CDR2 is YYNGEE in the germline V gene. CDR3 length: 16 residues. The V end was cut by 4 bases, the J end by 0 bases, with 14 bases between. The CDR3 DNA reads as TGTGCCAGCAGCCCCTCGGACGGAAGCTCCTACAATGAGCAGTTCTTC. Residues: CASSPSDGSSYNEQFF.

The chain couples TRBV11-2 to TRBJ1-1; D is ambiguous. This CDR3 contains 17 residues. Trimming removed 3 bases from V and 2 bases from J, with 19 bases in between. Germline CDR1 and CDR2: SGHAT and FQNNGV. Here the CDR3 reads CASSFGIQTLKNTEAFF. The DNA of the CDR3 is TGTGCCAGCAGCTTCGGTATCCAGACCCTCAAAAACACTGAAGCTTTCTTT.

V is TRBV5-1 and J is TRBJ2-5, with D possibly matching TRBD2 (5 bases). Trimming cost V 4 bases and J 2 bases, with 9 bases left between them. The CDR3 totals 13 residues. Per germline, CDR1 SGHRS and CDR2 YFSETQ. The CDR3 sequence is CASSPDWQETQYF. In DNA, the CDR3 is TGCGCCAGCAGCCCGGACTGGCAAGAGACCCAGTACTTC.

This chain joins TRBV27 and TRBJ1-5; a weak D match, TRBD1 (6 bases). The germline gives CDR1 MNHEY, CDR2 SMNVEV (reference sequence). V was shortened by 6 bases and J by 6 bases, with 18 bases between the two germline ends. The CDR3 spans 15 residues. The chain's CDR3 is CASSGGRSGVQPQHF. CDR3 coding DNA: TGTGCCAGCAGCGGGGGCCGTTCGGGGGTTCAGCCCCAGCATTTT.

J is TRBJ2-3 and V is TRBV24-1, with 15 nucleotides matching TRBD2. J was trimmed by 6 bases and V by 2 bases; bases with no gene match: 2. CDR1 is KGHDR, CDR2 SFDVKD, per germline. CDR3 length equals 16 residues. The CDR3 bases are TGTGCCACCAGTGATTGGACTAGCGGGGGGGTGGATACGCAGTATTTT. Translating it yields CATSDWTSGGVDTQYF.

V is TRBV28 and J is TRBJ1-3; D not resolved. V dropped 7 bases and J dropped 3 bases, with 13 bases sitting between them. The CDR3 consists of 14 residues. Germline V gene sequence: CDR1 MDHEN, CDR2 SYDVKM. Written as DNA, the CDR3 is TGTGCCAGCACCCCTTCTAGGGATGGAAACACCATATATTTT. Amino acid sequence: CASTPSRDGNTIYF. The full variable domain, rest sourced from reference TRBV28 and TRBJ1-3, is DVKVTQSSRYLVKRTGEKVFLECVQDMDHENMFWYRQDPGLGLRLIYFSYDVKMKEKGDIPEGYSVSREKKERFSLILESASTNQTSMYLCASTPSRDGNTIYFGEGSWLTVV.

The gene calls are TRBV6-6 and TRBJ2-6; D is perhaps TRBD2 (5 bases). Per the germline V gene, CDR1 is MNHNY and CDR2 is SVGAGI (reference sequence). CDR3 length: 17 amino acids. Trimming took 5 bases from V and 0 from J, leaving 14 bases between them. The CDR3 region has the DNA TGTGCCAGCAGTCCCCAGGCGGGCAACTCTGGGGCCAACGTCCTGACTTTC. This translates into CASSPQAGNSGANVLTF.

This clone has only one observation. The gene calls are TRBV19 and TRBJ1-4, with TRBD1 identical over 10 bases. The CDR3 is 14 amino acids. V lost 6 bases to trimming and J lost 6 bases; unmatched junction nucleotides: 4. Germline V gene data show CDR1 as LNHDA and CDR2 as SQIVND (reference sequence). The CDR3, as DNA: TGTGCCAGTAGCCTGGGGACAGGGGATGAAAAACTGTTTTTT. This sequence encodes CASSLGTGDEKLFF.

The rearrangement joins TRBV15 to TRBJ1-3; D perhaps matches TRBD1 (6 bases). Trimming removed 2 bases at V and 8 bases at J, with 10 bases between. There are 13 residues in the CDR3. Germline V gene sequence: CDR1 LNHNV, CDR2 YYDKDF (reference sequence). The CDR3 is CATSRLPGDTIYF. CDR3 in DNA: TGTGCCACCAGCAGACTCCCAGGGGACACCATATATTTT.

The CDR3 nucleotides read TGTGCCAGCAGCCAAGGGACAGGGTATCAGCCCCAGCATTTT. Translated, it gives CASSQGTGYQPQHF. This sequence joins TRBV3-1 (or the pseudogene TRBV3-2) and TRBJ1-5; 8 nucleotides match TRBD1. From germline, CDR1 is LGHDT and CDR2 YNNKEL (reference sequence). V lost 1 base and J lost 5; bases outside the gene matches: 1. This CDR3 comprises 14 residues.

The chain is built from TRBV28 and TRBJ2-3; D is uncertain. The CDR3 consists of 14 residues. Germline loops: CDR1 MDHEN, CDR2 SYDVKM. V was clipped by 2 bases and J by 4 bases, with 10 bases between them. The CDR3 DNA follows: TGTGCCAGCAGTTTAGGGCAGGACGCAGATACGCAGTATTTT. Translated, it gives CASSLGQDADTQYF.

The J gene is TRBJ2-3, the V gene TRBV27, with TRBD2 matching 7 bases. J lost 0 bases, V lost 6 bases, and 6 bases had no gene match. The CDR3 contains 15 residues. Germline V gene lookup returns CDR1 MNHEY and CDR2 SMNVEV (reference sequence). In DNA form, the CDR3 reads TGTGCCAGCAGAGACGGGGGGTTGAGCACAGATACGCAGTATTTT. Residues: CASRDGGLSTDTQYF.

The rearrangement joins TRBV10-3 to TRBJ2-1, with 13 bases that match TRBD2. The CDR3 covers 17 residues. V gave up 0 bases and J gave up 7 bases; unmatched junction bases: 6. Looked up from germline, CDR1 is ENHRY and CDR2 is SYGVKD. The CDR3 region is CAISESIGLAGVNEQFF. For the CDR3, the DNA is TGTGCCATCAGTGAGTCGATCGGACTAGCGGGAGTGAATGAGCAGTTCTTC.

The CDR3 here is CASTSNPWVRSTEAFF. The DNA for the CDR3 is TGTGCCAGCACCAGCAACCCGTGGGTTCGATCGACTGAAGCTTTCTTT. The rearrangement uses TRBV25-1 and TRBJ1-1; no definite D call. Germline V gene sequence: CDR1 MGHDK, CDR2 SYGVNS. Trimming cost V 7 bases and J 5 bases, with 23 bases left between them. This CDR3 is 16 amino acids long.

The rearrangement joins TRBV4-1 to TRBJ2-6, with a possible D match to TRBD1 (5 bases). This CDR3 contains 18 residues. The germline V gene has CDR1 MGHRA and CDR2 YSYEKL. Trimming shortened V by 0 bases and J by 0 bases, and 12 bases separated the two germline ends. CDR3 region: CASSQESGLYSGANVLTF. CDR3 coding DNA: TGCGCCAGCAGCCAAGAGTCAGGGCTCTACTCTGGGGCCAACGTCCTGACTTTC.

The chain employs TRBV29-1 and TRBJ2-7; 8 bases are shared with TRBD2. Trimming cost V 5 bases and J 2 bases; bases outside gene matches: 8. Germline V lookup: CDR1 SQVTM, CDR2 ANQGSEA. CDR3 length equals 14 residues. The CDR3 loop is CSVRGGAAAYEQYF. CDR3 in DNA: TGCAGCGTTCGGGGGGGGGCTGCAGCCTACGAGCAGTACTTC.

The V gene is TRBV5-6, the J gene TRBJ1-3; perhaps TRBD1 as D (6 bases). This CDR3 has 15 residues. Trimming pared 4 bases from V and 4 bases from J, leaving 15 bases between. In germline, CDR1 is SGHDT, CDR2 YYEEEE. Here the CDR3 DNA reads TGTGCCAGCAGCATCGGGACAACCGTAGGAAACACCATATATTTT. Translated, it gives CASSIGTTVGNTIYF.

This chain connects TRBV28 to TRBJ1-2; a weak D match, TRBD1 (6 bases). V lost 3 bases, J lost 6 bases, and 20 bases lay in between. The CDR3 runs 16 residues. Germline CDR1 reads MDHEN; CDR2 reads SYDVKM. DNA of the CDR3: TGTGCCAGCAGTTTCAGGCCCTACAGGGAATTCCATGGCTACACCTTC. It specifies CASSFRPYREFHGYTF.

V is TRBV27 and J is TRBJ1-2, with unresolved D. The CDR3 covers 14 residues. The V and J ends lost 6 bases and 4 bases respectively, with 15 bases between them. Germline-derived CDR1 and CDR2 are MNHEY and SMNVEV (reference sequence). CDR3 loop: CASRPNHLGYGYTF. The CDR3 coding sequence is TGTGCCAGCAGACCAAACCACTTGGGCTATGGCTACACCTTC.

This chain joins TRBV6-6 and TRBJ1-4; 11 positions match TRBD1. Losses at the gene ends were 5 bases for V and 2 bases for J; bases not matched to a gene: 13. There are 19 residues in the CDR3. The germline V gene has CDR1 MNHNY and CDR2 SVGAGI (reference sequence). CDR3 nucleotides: TGTGCCAGCAGTCATCCGAGGGACAGGGGGAAAAGGACTAATGAAAAACTGTTTTTT. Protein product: CASSHPRDRGKRTNEKLFF.

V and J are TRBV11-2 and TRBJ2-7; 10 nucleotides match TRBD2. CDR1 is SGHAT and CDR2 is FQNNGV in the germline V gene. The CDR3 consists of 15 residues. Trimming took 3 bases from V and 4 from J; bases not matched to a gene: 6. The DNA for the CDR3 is TGTGCCAGCAGCTTGATCTTAGCGGGGGGTTACGAGCAGTACTTC. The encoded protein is CASSLILAGGYEQYF.

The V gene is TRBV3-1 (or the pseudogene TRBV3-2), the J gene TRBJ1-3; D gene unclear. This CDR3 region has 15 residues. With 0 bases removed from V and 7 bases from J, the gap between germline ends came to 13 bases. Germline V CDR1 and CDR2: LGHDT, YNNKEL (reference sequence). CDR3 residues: CASSQDLGWANTIYF. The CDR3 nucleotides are TGTGCCAGCAGCCAAGATCTTGGGTGGGCGAACACCATATATTTT.